Following are 14 T cell receptor beta chains from one sample sequenced in a study of OX40 agonist ivuxolimab in advanced cancers. Library creation used the immunoSEQ multiplex PCR assay. TCRdb took this table from immuneACCESS and kept in-frame rearrangements with V and J called. Such tables lack part of the clones; where checked against another copy, unresolved V genes explain under half of the gap, and the rest is unexplained. Within this sample are fewer than 60,000 clones, with approximately 80% of them counted one time only. The ten most abundant clones make up 3.9% of the sample. The starting material was CD4+ or CD8+ T cells sorted from blood, obtained in a trial of the OX40 agonist ivuxolimab. The receptors here all came from an adult with an advanced solid tumor such as melanoma, head and neck, liver or kidney cancer.

The gene calls are TRBV7-9 and TRBJ2-1; D might be TRBD1 (5 bases). Trimming pared 3 bases from V and 1 base from J, leaving 10 bases between. The germline V gene has CDR1 SEHNR and CDR2 FQNEAQ (reference sequence). The CDR3 covers 15 residues. The CDR3 DNA follows: TGTGCCAGCAGCTTGGACATAGTTTCCTACAATGAGCAGTTCTTC. Its translation is CASSLDIVSYNEQFF.

V gene TRBV6-6 combines with J gene TRBJ2-5; D is uncertain. CDR3 length equals 13 residues. Looked up from germline, CDR1 is MNHNY and CDR2 is SVGAGI (reference sequence). The V end lost 7 bases, the J end lost 0 bases, and 9 bases lay between the germline ends. The CDR3 sequence is CASMTEYQETQYF. Here the CDR3 DNA reads TGTGCCAGCATGACGGAGTACCAAGAGACCCAGTACTTC.

By share, this clone ranks as medium-sized (0.01 to 0.1%). CDR3 amino acids: CASGDRVLVAEKLFF. In DNA, the CDR3 is TGTGCCAGCGGGGACAGGGTGCTTGTGGCTGAAAAACTGTTTTTT. The J gene is TRBJ1-4, the V gene TRBV2; 9 positions match TRBD1. CDR3 length: 15 residues. Germline-derived CDR1 and CDR2 are SNHLY and FYNNEI. Losses at the gene ends were 8 bases for V and 7 bases for J; bases not matched to a gene: 11.

The gene calls are TRBV2 and TRBJ2-5; 12 bases fit TRBD2. CDR3 length equals 15 residues. The germline CDR1 and CDR2 sequences are SNHLY and FYNNEI. The ends lost 3 bases at V and 5 bases at J; junction bases unmatched: 4. The chain's CDR3 is CASSEETSGGETQYF. In nucleotides, the CDR3 is TGTGCCAGCAGTGAGGAAACTAGCGGGGGGGAGACCCAGTACTTC.

The chain has TRBV6-1 and TRBJ2-7; no reliable D call. Trimming stripped 5 bases from V and 3 bases from J, with 11 bases between. Germline loops: CDR1 MNHNS, CDR2 SASEGT. This CDR3 is built from 13 residues. CDR3 amino acids: CASSYGPGYEQYF. CDR3 DNA sequence: TGTGCCAGCAGTTATGGACCCGGCTACGAGCAGTACTTC.

The chain links TRBV9 to TRBJ2-3, with a possible D match to TRBD1 (6 bases). CDR1 is SGDLS and CDR2 is YYNGEE in the germline V gene. V was cut by 1 base and J by 4 bases, with 13 bases left in between. This CDR3 is 15 amino acids long. Here the CDR3 DNA reads TGTGCCAGCAGCGTAACCCCGCAGGGGCCAGATACGCAGTATTTT. Its translation is CASSVTPQGPDTQYF. Full variable domain (outside the CDR3, taken from reference TRBV9 and TRBJ2-3): DSGVTQTPKHLITATGQRVTLRCSPRSGDLSVYWYQQSLDQGLQFLIQYYNGEERAKGNILERFSAQQFPDLHSELNLSSLELGDSALYFCASSVTPQGPDTQYFGPGTRLTVL.

This clone has more than one count but fewer than ten. V is TRBV5-4 and J is TRBJ2-5; D not certain. Germline CDR1 and CDR2: SGHNT and YYREEE (reference sequence). The V end lost 4 bases, the J end lost 4 bases, and 8 bases lay between the germline ends. The CDR3 runs to 12 residues. CDR3 protein: CASSPFGETQYF. DNA for the CDR3: TGTGCCAGCAGCCCTTTCGGAGAGACCCAGTACTTC.

This chain uses TRBV5-1 with TRBJ1-1, with 7 bases that match TRBD1. With 4 bases clipped from V and 3 bases from J, the junction kept 3 bases outside the gene matches. From germline, CDR1 is SGHRS and CDR2 YFSETQ. CDR3 length equals 13 residues. CDR3 nucleotides: TGCGCCAGCAGCCGCGGACAGGACACTGAAGCTTTCTTT. Amino acids: CASSRGQDTEAFF.

This clone has only one observation. The chain has TRBV4-2 and TRBJ2-4; D remains ambiguous. Trimming removed 4 bases at V and 0 bases at J, with 16 bases between. The CDR3 is 17 residues long. Germline V gene data show CDR1 as LGHNA and CDR2 as YNFKEQ. The CDR3 sequence is CASSPLEGYAAKNIQYF. The CDR3 region has the DNA TGTGCCAGCAGCCCTCTCGAAGGGTACGCAGCCAAAAACATTCAGTACTTC.

The chain couples TRBV10-2 to TRBJ2-7, with 7 positions matching TRBD1. V lost 7 bases and J lost 4; bases outside the gene matches: 7. Germline V gene lookup returns CDR1 WSHSY and CDR2 SAAADI. This CDR3 region has 13 residues. Here the CDR3 reads CASMSAQGYEQYF. CDR3 nucleotides: TGCGCCAGCATGTCGGCACAGGGGTACGAGCAGTACTTC.

The chain employs TRBV10-3 and TRBJ1-2, with D hard to call. The CDR3 spans 13 residues. Trimming left V 7 bases short and J 0 bases short, with 9 bases between. Germline CDR1 reads ENHRY; CDR2 reads SYGVKD. The CDR3 DNA reads TGTGCCATCACGACGGATCCTAACTATGGCTACACCTTC. Translation: CAITTDPNYGYTF.

This chain links TRBV7-2 with TRBJ2-7; perhaps TRBD1 as D (6 bases). The germline V gene encodes CDR1 SGHTA and CDR2 FQGNSA. This CDR3 contains 12 residues. V was cut by 4 bases and J by 3 bases, with 7 bases left in between. The CDR3 bases are TGTGCCAGCAGCTCCAGGGGCTACGAGCAGTACTTC. This translates into CASSSRGYEQYF.

The DNA for the CDR3 is TGTGCCAGCAGCCCGCTAGCGGGACAGGGGGCGAACACCGGGGAGCTGTTTTTT. Its translation is CASSPLAGQGANTGELFF. This chain uses TRBV7-9 with TRBJ2-2, with 11 nucleotides matching TRBD1. The CDR3 covers 18 residues. V shed 5 bases, J shed 0 bases, and the junction held 8 bases outside the gene matches. Germline CDR1 reads SEHNR; CDR2 reads FQNEAQ (reference sequence).

The rearrangement uses TRBV19 and TRBJ1-2; tentatively, D is TRBD1 (5 bases). Germline CDR1 is LNHDA and CDR2 is SQIVND (reference sequence). Between the trimmed V and J ends, which lost 6 bases and 5 bases, there was a span of 22 bases. The CDR3 runs 16 residues. The CDR3 sequence: CASSLWTTTTRYGYTF. Written as DNA, the CDR3 is TGTGCCAGTAGCCTTTGGACAACTACAACCCGGTATGGCTACACCTTC.